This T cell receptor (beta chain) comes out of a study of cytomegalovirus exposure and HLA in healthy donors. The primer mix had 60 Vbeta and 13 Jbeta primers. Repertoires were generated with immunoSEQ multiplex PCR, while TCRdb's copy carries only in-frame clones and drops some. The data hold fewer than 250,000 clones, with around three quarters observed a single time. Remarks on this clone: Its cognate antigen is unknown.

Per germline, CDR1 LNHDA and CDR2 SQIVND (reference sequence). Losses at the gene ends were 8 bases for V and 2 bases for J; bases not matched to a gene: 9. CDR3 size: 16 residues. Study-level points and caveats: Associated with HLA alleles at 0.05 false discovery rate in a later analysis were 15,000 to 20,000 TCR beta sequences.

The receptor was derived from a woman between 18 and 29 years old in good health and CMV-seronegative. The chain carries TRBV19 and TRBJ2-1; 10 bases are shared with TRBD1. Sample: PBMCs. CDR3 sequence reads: CASHPGQGHTYNEQFF. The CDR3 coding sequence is TGTGCCAGTCATCCGGGACAGGGGCACACCTACAATGAGCAGTTCTTC.